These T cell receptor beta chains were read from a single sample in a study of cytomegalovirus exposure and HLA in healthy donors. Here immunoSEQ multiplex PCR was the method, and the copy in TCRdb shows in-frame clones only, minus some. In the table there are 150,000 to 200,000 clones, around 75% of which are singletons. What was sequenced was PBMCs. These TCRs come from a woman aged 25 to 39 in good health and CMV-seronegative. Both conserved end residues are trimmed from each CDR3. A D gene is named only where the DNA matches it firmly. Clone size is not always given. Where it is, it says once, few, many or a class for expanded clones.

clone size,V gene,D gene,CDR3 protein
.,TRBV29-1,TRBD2,SVHSGGRDTQY
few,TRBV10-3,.,AISESTPGQGGWYEQY
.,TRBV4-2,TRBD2,ASSHLGTSGYNEQF
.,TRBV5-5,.,ASSLVLQVNNEQF
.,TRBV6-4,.,ASRHRENSPLH
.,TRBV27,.,ASSLATGIDGYT
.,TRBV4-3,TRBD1,ASSQEVQGAWETQY
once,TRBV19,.,ASSDSAAYNEQF
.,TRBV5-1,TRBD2,ASSRTSPNPGELF
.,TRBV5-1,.,ASSWGRETQY
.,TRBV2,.,ASSGGVKNIQY
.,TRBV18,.,ASSTTGYEQY
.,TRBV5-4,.,ASSTGLNTEAF
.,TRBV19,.,ASRTFRVTEAF
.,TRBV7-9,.,ASSLGGSNYGYT
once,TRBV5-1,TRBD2,ASSLRPTSGGASPSAQY
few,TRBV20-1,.,SARLNTEAF
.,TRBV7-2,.,ASSGTGTRVREQY
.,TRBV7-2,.,ASSLRLGADEQY
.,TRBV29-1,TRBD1,SVRGPGYT
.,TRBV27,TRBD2,ASSLSGSSYEQY
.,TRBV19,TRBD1,ASSFGTGRNYGYT
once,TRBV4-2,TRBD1,ASSLPGQGNPTDTQY
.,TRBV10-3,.,AISDREPAPEQY
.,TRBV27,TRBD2,ASSPTPTSGSTYEQY
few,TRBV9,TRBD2,ASSPIAGPFENEQF
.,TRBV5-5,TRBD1,ASSLSRDSPIYGYT
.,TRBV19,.,ASSIGQGTGELF
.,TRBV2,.,ASSFGIYGYT
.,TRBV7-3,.,ASSFRGGYTGELF